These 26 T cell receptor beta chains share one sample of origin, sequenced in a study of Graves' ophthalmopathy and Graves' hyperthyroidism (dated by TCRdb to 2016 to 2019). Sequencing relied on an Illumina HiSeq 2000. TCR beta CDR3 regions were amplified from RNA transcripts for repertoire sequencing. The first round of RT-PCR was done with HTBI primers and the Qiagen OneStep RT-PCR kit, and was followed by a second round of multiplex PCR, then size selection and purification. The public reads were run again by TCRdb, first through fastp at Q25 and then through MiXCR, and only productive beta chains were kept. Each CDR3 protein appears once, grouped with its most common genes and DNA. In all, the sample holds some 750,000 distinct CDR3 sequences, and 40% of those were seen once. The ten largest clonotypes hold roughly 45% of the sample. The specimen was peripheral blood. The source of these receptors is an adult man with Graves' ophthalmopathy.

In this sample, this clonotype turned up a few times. CDR3 protein: CASSPPGMLNTEAFF. In DNA, the CDR3 is TGTGCCAGCAGCCCTCCAGGGATGTTGAACACTGAAGCTTTCTTT. J is TRBJ1-1 and V is TRBV5-4; possible D gene TRBD1, 5 bases. Germline CDR1 and CDR2: SGHNT and YYREEE (reference sequence). V lost 4 bases to trimming and J lost 0 bases, with 13 bases between them. The CDR3 sequence is 15 residues long. The full variable domain, in which reference TRBV5-4 and TRBJ1-1 provide the parts outside the CDR3, is ETGVTQSPTHLIKTRGQQVTLRCSSQSGHNTVSWYQQALGQGPQFIFQYYREEENGRGNFPPRFSGLQFPNYSSELNVNALELDDSALYLCASSPPGMLNTEAFFGQGTRLTVV.

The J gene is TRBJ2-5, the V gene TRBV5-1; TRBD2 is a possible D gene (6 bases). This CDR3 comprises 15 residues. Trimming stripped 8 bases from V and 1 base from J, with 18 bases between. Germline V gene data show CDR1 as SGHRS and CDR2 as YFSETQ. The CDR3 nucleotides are TGCGCCAGTCACTCGGGACTGGGATTCCAAGAGACCCAGTACTTC. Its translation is CASHSGLGFQETQYF. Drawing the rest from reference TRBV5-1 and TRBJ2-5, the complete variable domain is KAGVTQTPRYLIKTRGQQVTLSCSPISGHRSVSWYQQTPGQGLQFLFEYFSETQRNKGNFPGRFSGRQFSNSRSEMNVSTLELGDSALYLCASHSGLGFQETQYFGPGTRLLVL.

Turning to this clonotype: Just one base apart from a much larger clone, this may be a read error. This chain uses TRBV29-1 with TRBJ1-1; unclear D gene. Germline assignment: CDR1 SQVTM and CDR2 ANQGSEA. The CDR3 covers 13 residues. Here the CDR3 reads CGVMELVNTEAFF. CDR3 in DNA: TGCGGCGTAATGGAGTTAGTGAACACTGAAGCTTTCTTT.

The CDR3 bases are TGTGCCAGTAGCCTTAGCGGGAGTTCCGGGGAGCTGTTTTTT. Translated, it gives CASSLSGSSGELFF. V usage is TRBV19 and J usage is TRBJ2-2; 9 nucleotides line up with TRBD2. This CDR3 spans 14 amino acids. Germline CDR1 and CDR2: LNHDA and SQIVND (reference sequence). V shed 6 bases, J shed 6 bases, and the junction held 5 bases outside the gene matches.

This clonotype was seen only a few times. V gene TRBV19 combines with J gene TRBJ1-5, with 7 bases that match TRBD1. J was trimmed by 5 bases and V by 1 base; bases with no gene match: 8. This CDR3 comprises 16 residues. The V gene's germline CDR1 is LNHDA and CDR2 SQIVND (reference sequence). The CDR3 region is CASSIGYRGGDQPQHF. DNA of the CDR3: TGTGCCAGTAGTATAGGTTACAGGGGTGGGGATCAGCCCCAGCATTTT.

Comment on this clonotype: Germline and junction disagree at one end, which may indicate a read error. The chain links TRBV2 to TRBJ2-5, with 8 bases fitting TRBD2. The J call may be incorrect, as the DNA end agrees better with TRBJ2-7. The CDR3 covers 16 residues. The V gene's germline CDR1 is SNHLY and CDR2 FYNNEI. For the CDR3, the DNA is TGCGCCAGCAGCCAAGCAGGACTAGCAGCCCTCTACGAGCAGTACTTC. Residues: CASSQAGLAALYEQYF.

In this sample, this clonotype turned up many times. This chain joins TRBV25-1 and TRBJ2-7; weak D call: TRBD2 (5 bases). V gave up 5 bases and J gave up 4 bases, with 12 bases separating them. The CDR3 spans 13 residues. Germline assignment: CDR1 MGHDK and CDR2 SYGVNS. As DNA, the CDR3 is TGTGCCAGCAGTTTAAAGGGAGCTTACGAGCAGTACTTC. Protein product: CASSLKGAYEQYF.

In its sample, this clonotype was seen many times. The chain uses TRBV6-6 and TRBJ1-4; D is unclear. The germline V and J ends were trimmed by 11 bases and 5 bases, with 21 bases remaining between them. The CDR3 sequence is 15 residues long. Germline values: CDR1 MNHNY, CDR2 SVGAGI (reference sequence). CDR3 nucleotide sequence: TGTGCCGGCTCACGTCTGGACGGGTCGAATGAAAAACTGTTTTTT. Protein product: CAGSRLDGSNEKLFF.

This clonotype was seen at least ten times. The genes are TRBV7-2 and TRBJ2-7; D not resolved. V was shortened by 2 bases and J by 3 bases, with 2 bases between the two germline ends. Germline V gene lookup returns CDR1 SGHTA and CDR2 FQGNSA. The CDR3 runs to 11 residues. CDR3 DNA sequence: TGTGCCAGCAGCTTATACTACGAGCAGTACTTC. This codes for CASSLYYEQYF.

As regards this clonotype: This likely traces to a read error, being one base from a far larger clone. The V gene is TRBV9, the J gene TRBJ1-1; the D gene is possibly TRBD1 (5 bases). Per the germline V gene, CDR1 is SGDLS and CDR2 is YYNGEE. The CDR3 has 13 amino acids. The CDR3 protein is CASGVGVNTEAFF. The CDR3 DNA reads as TGTGCCAGCGGCGTGGGGGTGAACACTGAAGCTTTCTTT.

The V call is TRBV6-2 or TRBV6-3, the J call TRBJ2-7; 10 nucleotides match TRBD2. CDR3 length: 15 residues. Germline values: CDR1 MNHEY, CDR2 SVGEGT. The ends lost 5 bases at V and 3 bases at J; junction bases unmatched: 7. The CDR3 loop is CASSTIAGGYYEQYF. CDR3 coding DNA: TGTGCCAGCAGTACGATAGCGGGAGGCTACTACGAGCAGTACTTC.

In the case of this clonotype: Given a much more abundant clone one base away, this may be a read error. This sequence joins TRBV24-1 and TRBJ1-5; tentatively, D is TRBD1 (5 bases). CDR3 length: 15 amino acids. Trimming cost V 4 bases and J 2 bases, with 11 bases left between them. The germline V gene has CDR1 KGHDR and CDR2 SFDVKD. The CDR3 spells CATSDPREGNQPQHF. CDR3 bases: TGTGCCACCAGTGACCCCAGGGAAGGCAATCAGCCCCAGCATTTT.

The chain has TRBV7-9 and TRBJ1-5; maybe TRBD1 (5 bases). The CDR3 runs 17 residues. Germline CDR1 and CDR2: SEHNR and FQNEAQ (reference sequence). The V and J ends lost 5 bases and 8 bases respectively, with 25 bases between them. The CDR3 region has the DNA TGTGCCAGCAGCCCAGATTTGTACGGGGACCCTACCAAGCCCCAGCATTTT. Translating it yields CASSPDLYGDPTKPQHF.

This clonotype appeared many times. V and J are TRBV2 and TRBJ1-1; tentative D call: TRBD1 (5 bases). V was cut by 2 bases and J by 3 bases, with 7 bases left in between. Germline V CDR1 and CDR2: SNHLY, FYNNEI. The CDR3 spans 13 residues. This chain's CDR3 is CASSESGDTEAFF. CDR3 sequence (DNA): TGTGCCAGCAGTGAATCGGGGGACACTGAAGCTTTCTTT.

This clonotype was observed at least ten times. The CDR3 nucleotides read TGTGCCAGCAGTAGGGACAGGGTGAACACTGAAGCTTTCTTT. Protein sequence: CASSRDRVNTEAFF. The chain combines TRBV12-3 or TRBV12-4 with TRBJ1-1; 9 bases agree with TRBD1. The V gene end was trimmed by 5 bases and the J gene end by 0 bases; junction bases not matched to a gene: 1. There are 14 residues in the CDR3.

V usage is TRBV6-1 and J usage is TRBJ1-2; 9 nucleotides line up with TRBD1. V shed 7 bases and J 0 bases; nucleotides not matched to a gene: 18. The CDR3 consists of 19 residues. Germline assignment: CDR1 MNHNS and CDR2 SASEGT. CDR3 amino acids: CASTPRRGQGWIPNYGYTF. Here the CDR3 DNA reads TGTGCCAGCACCCCAAGGAGAGGACAGGGGTGGATTCCTAACTATGGCTACACCTTC.

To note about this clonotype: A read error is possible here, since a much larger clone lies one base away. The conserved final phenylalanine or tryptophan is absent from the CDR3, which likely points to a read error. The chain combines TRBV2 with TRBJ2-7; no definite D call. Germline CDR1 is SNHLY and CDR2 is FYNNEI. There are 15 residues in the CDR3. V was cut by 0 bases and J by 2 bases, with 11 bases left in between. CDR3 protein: CASSEAPKWPYEQYL. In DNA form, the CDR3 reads TGTGCCAGCAGTGAAGCCCCAAAATGGCCCTACGAGCAGTACCTC.

CDR3 nucleotides: TGTGCCAGCAGTTACCGGACTAGCGGCCTCGGCGAGCAGTACTTC. Protein sequence: CASSYRTSGLGEQYF. V is TRBV12-3 or TRBV12-4 and J is TRBJ2-7; 10 positions agree with TRBD2. This CDR3 region has 15 residues. The trim removed 4 bases at V and 6 bases at J, leaving 9 bases unmatched.

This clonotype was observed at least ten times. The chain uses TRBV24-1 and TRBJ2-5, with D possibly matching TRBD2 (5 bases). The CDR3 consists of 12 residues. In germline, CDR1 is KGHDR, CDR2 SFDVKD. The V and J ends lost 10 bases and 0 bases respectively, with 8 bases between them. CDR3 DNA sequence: TGTGCCACAGCGGAGTACCAAGAGACCCAGTACTTC. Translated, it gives CATAEYQETQYF.

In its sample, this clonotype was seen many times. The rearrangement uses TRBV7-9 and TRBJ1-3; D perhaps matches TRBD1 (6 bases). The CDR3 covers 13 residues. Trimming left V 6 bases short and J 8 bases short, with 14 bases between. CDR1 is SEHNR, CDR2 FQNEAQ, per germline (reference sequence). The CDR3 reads CASRRTGSDTIYF. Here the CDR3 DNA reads TGTGCCAGCAGGAGAACAGGGTCGGACACCATATATTTT.

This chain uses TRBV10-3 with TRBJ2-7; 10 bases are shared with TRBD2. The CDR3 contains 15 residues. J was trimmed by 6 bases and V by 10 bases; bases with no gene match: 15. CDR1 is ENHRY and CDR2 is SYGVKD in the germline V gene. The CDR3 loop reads CASPDTSGDAREQYF. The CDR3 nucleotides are TGTGCCAGCCCCGATACTAGCGGGGACGCCCGCGAGCAGTACTTC.

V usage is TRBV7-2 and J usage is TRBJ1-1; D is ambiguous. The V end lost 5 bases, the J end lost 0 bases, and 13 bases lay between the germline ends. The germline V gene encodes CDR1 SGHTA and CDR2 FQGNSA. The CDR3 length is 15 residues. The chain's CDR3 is CASSQGSEVNTEAFF. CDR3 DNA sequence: TGTGCCAGCAGCCAAGGGTCCGAAGTGAACACTGAAGCTTTCTTT.

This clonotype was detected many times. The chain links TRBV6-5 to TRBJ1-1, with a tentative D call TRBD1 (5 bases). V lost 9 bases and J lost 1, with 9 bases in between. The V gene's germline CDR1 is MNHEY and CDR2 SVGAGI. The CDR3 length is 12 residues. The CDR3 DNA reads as TGTGCCAGTGATGACAGGAACACTGAAGCTTTCTTT. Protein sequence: CASDDRNTEAFF.

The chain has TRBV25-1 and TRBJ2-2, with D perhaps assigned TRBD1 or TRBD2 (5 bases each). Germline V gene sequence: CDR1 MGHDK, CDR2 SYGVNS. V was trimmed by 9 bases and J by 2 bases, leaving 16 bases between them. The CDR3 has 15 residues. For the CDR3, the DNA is TGTGCCAGTAGTATAGTGGGGACCAACACCGGGGAGCTGTTTTTT. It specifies CASSIVGTNTGELFF.

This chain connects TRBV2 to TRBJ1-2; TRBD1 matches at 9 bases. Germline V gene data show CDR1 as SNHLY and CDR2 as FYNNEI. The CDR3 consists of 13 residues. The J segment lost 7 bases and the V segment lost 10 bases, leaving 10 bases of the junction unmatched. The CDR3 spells CATRDRGKRGYTF. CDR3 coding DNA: TGTGCCACCCGAGACAGGGGGAAACGTGGCTACACCTTC.

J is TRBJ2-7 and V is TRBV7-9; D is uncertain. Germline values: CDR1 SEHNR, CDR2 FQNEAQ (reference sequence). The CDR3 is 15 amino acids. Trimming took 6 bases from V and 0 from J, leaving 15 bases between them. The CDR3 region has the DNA TGTGCCAGCAGTAGTGCCGACTCAAGCTCCTACGAGCAGTACTTC. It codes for CASSSADSSSYEQYF.